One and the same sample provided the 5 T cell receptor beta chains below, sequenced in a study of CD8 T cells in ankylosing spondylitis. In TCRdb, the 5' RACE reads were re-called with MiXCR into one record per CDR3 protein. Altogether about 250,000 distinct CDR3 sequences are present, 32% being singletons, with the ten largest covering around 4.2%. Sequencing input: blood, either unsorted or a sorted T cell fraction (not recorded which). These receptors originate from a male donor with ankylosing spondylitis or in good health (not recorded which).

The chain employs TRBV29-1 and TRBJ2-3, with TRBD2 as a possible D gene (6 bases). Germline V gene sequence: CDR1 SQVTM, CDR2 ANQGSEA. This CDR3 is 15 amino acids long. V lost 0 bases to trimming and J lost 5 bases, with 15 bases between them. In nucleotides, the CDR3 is TGCAGCGTTGAAGAAATAATCAGGGAGGTAGATACGCAGTATTTT. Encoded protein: CSVEEIIREVDTQYF.

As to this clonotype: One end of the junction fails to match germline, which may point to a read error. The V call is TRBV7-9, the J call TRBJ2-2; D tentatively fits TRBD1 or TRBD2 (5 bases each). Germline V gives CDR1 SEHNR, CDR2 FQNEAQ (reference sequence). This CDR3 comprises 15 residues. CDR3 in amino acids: CASWGRALNTGELFF. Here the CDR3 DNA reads TGTGCCAGCTGGGGACGAGCCCTGAACACCGGGGAGCTGTTCTTT.

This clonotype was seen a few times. The CDR3 DNA is TGCAGCGTTGACAGGGGCCTCAGCGCTTTCTTT. As protein: CSVDRGLSAFF. This sequence joins TRBV29-1 and TRBJ1-1, with D possibly TRBD1 on 6 matching bases. The germline V and J ends were trimmed by 3 bases and 11 bases, with 13 bases remaining between them. The CDR3 is 11 amino acids. Germline V gene lookup returns CDR1 SQVTM and CDR2 ANQGSEA.

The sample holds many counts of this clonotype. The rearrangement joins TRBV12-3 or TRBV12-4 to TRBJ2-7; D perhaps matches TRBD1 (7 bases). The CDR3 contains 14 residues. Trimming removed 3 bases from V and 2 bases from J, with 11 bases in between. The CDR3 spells CASSLGGQTYEQYF. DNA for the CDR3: TGTGCCAGCAGTTTGGGGGGACAGACCTACGAGCAGTACTTC.

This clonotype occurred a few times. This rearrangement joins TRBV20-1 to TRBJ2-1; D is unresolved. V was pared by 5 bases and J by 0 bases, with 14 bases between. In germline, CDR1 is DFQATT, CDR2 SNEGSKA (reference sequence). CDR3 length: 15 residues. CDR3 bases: TGCAGTGCTCTTTCGACCCTCATCTCCTACAATGAGCAGTTCTTC. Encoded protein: CSALSTLISYNEQFF.